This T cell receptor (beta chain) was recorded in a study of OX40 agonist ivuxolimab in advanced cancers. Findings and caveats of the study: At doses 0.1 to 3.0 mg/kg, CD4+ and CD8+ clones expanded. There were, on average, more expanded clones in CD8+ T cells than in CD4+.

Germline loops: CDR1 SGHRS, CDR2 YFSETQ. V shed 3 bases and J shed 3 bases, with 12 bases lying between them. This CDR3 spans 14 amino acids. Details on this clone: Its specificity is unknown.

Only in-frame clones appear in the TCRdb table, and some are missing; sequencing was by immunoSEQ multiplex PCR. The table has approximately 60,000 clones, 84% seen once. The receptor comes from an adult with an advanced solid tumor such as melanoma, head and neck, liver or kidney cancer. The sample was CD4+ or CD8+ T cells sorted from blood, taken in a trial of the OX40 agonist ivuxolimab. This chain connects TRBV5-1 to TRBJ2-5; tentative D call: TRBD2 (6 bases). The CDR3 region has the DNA TGCGCCAGCAGCTCCCAAACGGGAGAAGAGACCCAGTACTTC. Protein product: CASSSQTGEETQYF. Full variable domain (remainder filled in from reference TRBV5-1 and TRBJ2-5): KAGVTQTPRYLIKTRGQQVTLSCSPISGHRSVSWYQQTPGQGLQFLFEYFSETQRNKGNFPGRFSGRQFSNSRSEMNVSTLELGDSALYLCASSSQTGEETQYFGPGTRLLVL.